The subject of this entry is one T cell receptor beta chain. The sample comes from a study of blood T cell repertoires in COVID-19. Study as a whole: Some COVID-19 samples were acute and others convalescent; all came from the United States, Italy and Spain. In each case, the material was cDNA or gDNA derived from T cells, B-cell-depleted T cells, or PBMCs.

Study processing details: Reference gene primer amplification gave nucleated cell count estimates. Only in-frame clones appear in the TCRdb table, and some are missing; sequencing was by immunoSEQ multiplex PCR. V and J calls and clone size are those listed in that table; D and trimming were worked out from the DNA. Here the sample spans some 220,000 clones, around 84% being singletons. Looked up from germline, CDR1 is SGHNT and CDR2 is YENEEA. The CDR3 totals 16 residues. V shed 5 bases, J shed 2 bases, and the junction held 10 bases outside the gene matches. The rearrangement joins TRBV11-3 to TRBJ2-3; 7 nucleotides agree with TRBD1. The TCR was taken from a woman aged 60 to 75 who had recovered from COVID-19. The sequenced sample was peripheral blood. The DNA of the CDR3 is TGTGCCAGCAGCAAACGACAGGGATCCAACACAGATACGCAGTATTTT. This codes for CASSKRQGSNTDTQYF.